This T cell receptor beta chain was sequenced for a study of PD-1 blockade in classical Hodgkin lymphoma. Sequenced by immunoSEQ multiplex PCR; TCRdb stores in-frame clones only, minus some. The sample comprises 15,000 to 25,000 clones, more than 75% of which are singletons, and 7.3% rests with the top ten. Time point reported: cycle 4 day 1 (C4D1), after 5 to 7 weeks of nivolumab. Each and every patient relapsed after autologous stem cell transplantation, and patients got differing brentuximab vedotin exposure. Magnetic negative selection of thawed PBMCs yielded the CD8+ T cells. Patients showed best responses of complete response, partial response or progressive disease. Study-wide points: CD8+ TCR diversity did not rise significantly by C4D1, unlike CD4+. The study reported lower baseline TCR diversity in newly diagnosed patients than in healthy donors. Patients with an early start, nivolumab under 1 year after ASCT, were excluded.

Germline V gene lookup returns CDR1 MDHEN and CDR2 SYDVKM. The CDR3 sequence is 11 residues long. The ends lost 10 bases at V and 8 bases at J; junction bases unmatched: 7. In regard to this clone: Its specificity is not known.

Sample: CD8+ T cells from blood, taken before the fourth cycle of nivolumab. The chain couples TRBV28 to TRBJ1-2; 7 nucleotides align to TRBD1. The sequence was collected from a human donor with classical Hodgkin lymphoma. DNA of the CDR3: TGTGCCACCAGACAGGGATGGGGCTACACCTTC. This codes for CATRQGWGYTF.